The text below deals with one T cell receptor (beta chain). As yet, its antigen is unknown. The data were taken from a study of beta chain features in type 1 diabetes. Study-level findings and limits: The study found that naive, central memory and Treg TCRB repertoires appeared more similar in patients than in healthy donors.

CDR3 length equals 16 residues. Trimming removed 0 bases at V and 5 bases at J, with 11 bases between. In germline, CDR1 is LNHNV, CDR2 YYDKDF (reference sequence). Sequencing targeted expressed TCRB transcripts, as all isolated RNA had been reverse transcribed. Produced via immunoSEQ multiplex PCR; TCRdb's table is partial and in-frame only. This sample carries hundreds of thousands of clones, less than 15% of them seen once, and the ten largest clones take more than 0.02%. The chain has TRBV15 and TRBJ1-6; possible D gene TRBD1, 6 bases. The sequence was obtained from a woman in her forties in good health. The sample consisted of naive CD4+ T cells from blood. The CDR3 nucleotides are TGTGCCACCAGCAGAGATAACGGACAGAATAATTCACCCCTCCACTTT. Translating it yields CATSRDNGQNNSPLHF.